These T cell receptor beta chains were read from a single sample in a study of cytomegalovirus exposure and HLA in healthy donors. Produced via immunoSEQ multiplex PCR; TCRdb's table is partial and in-frame only. The repertoire has approximately 120,000 clones, roughly 95% of them found once; the top ten carry less than 2%. The material sequenced was PBMCs. The receptors originated from a man aged 18 to 29 in good health and CMV-seronegative. Each CDR3 is given with its conserved first and last residue. D genes are given only for firm matches. Part of the rows lack a size; the others show once, few, many or a class for expanded clones.

cdr3_length	d_call	v_call	j_call	clone_size	cdr3_nt	cdr3_aa
15	TRBD1	TRBV6-4	TRBJ1-1	.	TGTGCCAGCAGTGACCGGTCAGGGGGGAAGGTTGAAGCTTTCTTT	CASSDRSGGKVEAFF
15	TRBD2	TRBV6-1	TRBJ2-2	.	TGTGCCTGGGGGAGACTAGCGGCGAACACCGGGGAGCTGTTTTTT	CAWGRLAANTGELFF
13	.	TRBV6-6	TRBJ1-1	.	TGTGCCAGCAGTTACATAACTGGAGCTGAAGCTTTCTTT	CASSYITGAEAFF
15	TRBD1	TRBV9	TRBJ1-2	.	TGTGCCAGCAGCGAGGGGACAGGGGGAGGGTATGGCTACACCTTC	CASSEGTGGGYGYTF
13	TRBD1	TRBV27	TRBJ1-1	.	TGTGCCAGCAGTTTAATTTTGGGACAGAAAGCTTTCTTT	CASSLILGQKAFF
15	TRBD1	TRBV18	TRBJ1-1	.	TGTGCCAGCTCCCCCGGGACAGGCCGGAACACTGAAGCTTTCTTT	CASSPGTGRNTEAFF
14	.	TRBV7-2	TRBJ2-5	once	TGTGCCAGCAGTCTCACAGGGATCGGAGAGACCCAGTACTTC	CASSLTGIGETQYF
12	.	TRBV5-4	TRBJ2-1	.	TGTGCCAGCAGCTTGGATGCGGGGGAGCAGTTCTTC	CASSLDAGEQFF
15	TRBD1	TRBV7-9	TRBJ2-7	.	TGTGCCAGCAGCTCCTGGGACAGCGGCTTCTACGAGCAGTACTTC	CASSSWDSGFYEQYF
13	TRBD1	TRBV7-9	TRBJ1-1	.	TGTGCCAGCAGCCCGACAGGGATCCCTGAAGCTTTCTTT	CASSPTGIPEAFF
15	.	TRBV19	TRBJ1-2	.	TGTGCCAGCTCCACCCTGGGGGAGGCGGTTTTTGGCTACACCTTC	CASSTLGEAVFGYTF
15	TRBD1	TRBV4-3	TRBJ2-7	.	TGCGCCAGCAGCCCAGACGGGACAGGGGGAGAGGAGCAGTACTTC	CASSPDGTGGEEQYF
14	TRBD1	TRBV19	TRBJ1-2	.	TGTGCCACCCGGTGGGGTCAGGGGGACTATGGCTACACCTTC	CATRWGQGDYGYTF
15	.	TRBV29-1	TRBJ2-1	.	TGCAGCGTTGAGGAGGTCGTCGGGGGAATGGGTGAGCAGTTCTTC	CSVEEVVGGMGEQFF
13	.	TRBV30	TRBJ2-1	.	TGTGCCTGGAGTGACGGCTCCTACAATGAGCAGTTCTTC	CAWSDGSYNEQFF
14	.	TRBV9	TRBJ2-3	.	TGTGCCAGCAGCGTAGCGGGAGCGGCAGATACGCAGTATTTT	CASSVAGAADTQYF
18	TRBD2	TRBV29-1	TRBJ2-6	.	TGCAGCGTTGAAGAGAGAATGCGGGAGGTTCCTGGGGCCAACGTCCTGACTTTC	CSVEERMREVPGANVLTF
14	.	TRBV11-2	TRBJ1-4	.	TGTGCCAGCAGCTTCGTGGCGGGAGGCGAAAAACTGTTTTTT	CASSFVAGGEKLFF
16	TRBD1	TRBV4-3	TRBJ2-7	.	TGCGCCAGCAGCCAAGAGAGGGGGACAGCCTCCTACGAGCAGTACTTC	CASSQERGTASYEQYF
15	TRBD2	TRBV4-2	TRBJ2-1	.	TGTGCCAGCAGCCTCAGGACTAGCGGTTACAATGAGCAGTTCTTC	CASSLRTSGYNEQFF
16	TRBD2	TRBV9	TRBJ2-3	.	TGTGCCAGCAGCGTAACATCGAGCGGGGGCACAGATACGCAGTATTTT	CASSVTSSGGTDTQYF
14	TRBD2	TRBV29-1	TRBJ2-1	.	TGCAGCGTTGAACCAGCGGGAGGGCCAGATGAGCAGTTCTTC	CSVEPAGGPDEQFF
15	TRBD1	TRBV27	TRBJ1-4	.	TGTGCCAGCAGTCCCGACAGGGGTATAAGGGAAAAACTGTTTTTT	CASSPDRGIREKLFF
12	TRBD1	TRBV5-1	TRBJ1-1	.	TGCGCCAGCAGCTTGGACACAGGGGGGTTAGTCTTT	CASSLDTGGLVF
17	TRBD2	TRBV4-3	TRBJ2-1	.	TGCGCCAGCAGCCAAGGGCCGGGACTAGCGGGTGGAAATGAGCAGTTCTTC	CASSQGPGLAGGNEQFF
14	TRBD2	TRBV4-3	TRBJ2-3	.	TGCGCCAGCAGAGCGGGGAGGTTCACAGATACGCAGTATTTT	CASRAGRFTDTQYF
16	TRBD2	TRBV9	TRBJ2-2	.	TGTGCCAGCAGCGGCGGACTAGCGGGCCCCACCGGGGAGCTGTTTTTT	CASSGGLAGPTGELFF
13	.	TRBV6-6	TRBJ1-2	.	TGTGCCAGCAGTTCATCAGGGAACTATGGCTACACCTTC	CASSSSGNYGYTF
11	.	TRBV28	TRBJ1-1	.	TGTGCCAGCAGTTTTAGTTTTTTAGCTTTCTTT	CASSFSFLAFF
11	.	TRBV28	TRBJ2-7	.	TGTGCCAGCAGTCCGCGGGACGAGCAGTACTTC	CASSPRDEQYF
16	TRBD1	TRBV4-1	TRBJ1-1	.	TGCGCCAGCAGCCAAGATCGAAGGACAGGGGTCACTGAAGCTTTCTTT	CASSQDRRTGVTEAFF
14	TRBD2	TRBV6-1	TRBJ2-7	once	TGTGCCAGCACCTCTAGCGGTAACTCCTACGAGCAGTACTTC	CASTSSGNSYEQYF
14	.	TRBV6-1	TRBJ1-5	.	TGTGCCAGCAGTGAAGTACCGGGGAATCAGCCCCAGCATTTT	CASSEVPGNQPQHF
11	.	TRBV19	TRBJ2-1	.	TGTGCCAGTAGTCTTCAGGGAAGGCAGTTCTTC	CASSLQGRQFF